The 5 T cell receptor beta chains listed next were all sequenced from one sample in a study of cytomegalovirus exposure and HLA in healthy donors. Primers included in the PCR were 60 Vbeta and 13 Jbeta primers. The protocol was immunoSEQ multiplex PCR, while the TCRdb copy is restricted to in-frame clones and leaves out a portion. The sample yields about 190,000 clones, 65% to 85% seen once. Input material: PBMCs. The receptors originated from a woman aged 18-29 years in good health and CMV-seronegative.

This chain uses TRBV27 with TRBJ1-6; no clear D gene. Germline loops: CDR1 MNHEY, CDR2 SMNVEV (reference sequence). The V and J ends lost 1 base and 7 bases respectively, with 17 bases between them. The CDR3 totals 17 residues. CDR3 region: CASSLFSGSEVNSPLHF. CDR3 in DNA: TGTGCCAGCAGTTTATTTTCCGGGTCAGAGGTAAATTCACCCCTCCACTTT.

V gene TRBV9 combines with J gene TRBJ2-5; D unresolved. The CDR3 is made up of 14 amino acids. Germline V CDR1 and CDR2: SGDLS, YYNGEE. V was clipped by 0 bases and J by 1 base, with 7 bases between them. The chain's CDR3 is CASSVGPSQETQYF. CDR3 DNA: TGTGCCAGCAGCGTAGGTCCCAGCCAAGAGACCCAGTACTTC.

This clone was observed a handful of times. This chain joins TRBV5-1 and TRBJ2-5; 8 nucleotides match TRBD2. Trimming at V came to 2 bases and at J to 3 bases, leaving 9 bases not matched to a gene. This CDR3 is built from 16 residues. Germline values: CDR1 SGHRS, CDR2 YFSETQ. The CDR3 DNA reads as TGCGCCAGCAGCTTCGCGGGGGGCCGGTCGGAAGAGACCCAGTACTTC. Protein product: CASSFAGGRSEETQYF.

This clone showed up just a few times. The V gene is TRBV7-3, the J gene TRBJ2-1; 13 positions agree with TRBD2. J gave up 8 bases and V 5 bases, and 6 bases lay outside the gene matches. From germline, CDR1 is SGHTA and CDR2 FQGTGA. The CDR3 totals 15 residues. The CDR3 coding sequence is TGTGCCAGCAGCACGACTAGCGGGGGGATTGATGAGCAGTTCTTC. Translation gives CASSTTSGGIDEQFF.

The V gene is TRBV7-2, the J gene TRBJ1-3; 10 bases are a match to TRBD1. Germline CDR1 is SGHTA and CDR2 is FQGNSA. V dropped 1 base and J dropped 3; count of bases not matched to a gene: 6. The CDR3 has 17 residues. As DNA, the CDR3 is TGTGCCAGCAGCTTAGTGGGACAGGGGTCAGGTGGAAACACCATATATTTT. Translated: CASSLVGQGSGGNTIYF.